This TCR beta chain was recorded in a study of shared clonotypes between healthy human individuals. Cells designated naive CD8 were CD45RO-negative and were positively selected for CCR7, with terminally differentiated effector memory CD45RA+ cells excluded. Using immunoSEQ multiplex PCR, the repertoire was profiled, and TCRdb retains in-frame clones only, with some absent. The repertoire holds millions of clones, with around 93% as singletons. CDR1 SNHLY and CDR2 FYNNEI come from the germline V gene. Trimming pared 8 bases from V and 4 bases from J, leaving 10 bases between. The CDR3 length is 12 residues.

The V call is TRBV2, the J call TRBJ2-3; D ambiguous. This TCR derives from a man aged 18 to 30 in good health. Some clones in this sample may be carry-over from other donors' samples. The sequenced material came from naive CD8+ T cells from PBMCs. The CDR3 DNA sequence: TGTGCCAGCGTGGGCGGAGCAGATACGCAGTATTTT. It specifies CASVGGADTQYF.